A single sample is the source of the 28 T cell receptor beta chains below, sequenced in a study of blood T cell repertoires in COVID-19. Measured with immunoSEQ multiplex PCR; TCRdb has only the in-frame clones, and not every one. The table records under 150,000 clones, roughly 79% of them present only once. The sample consisted of peripheral blood. The receptor source for this set is a human donor in a cohort sampled during active COVID-19.

V usage is TRBV28 and J usage is TRBJ1-2; D not resolved. The CDR3 extends over 13 amino acids. Germline V lookup: CDR1 MDHEN, CDR2 SYDVKM. The germline V and J ends were trimmed by 3 bases and 4 bases, with 9 bases remaining between them. The CDR3 protein is CASSFVPGYGYTF. CDR3 DNA: TGTGCCAGCAGTTTCGTCCCAGGCTATGGCTACACCTTC.

This rearrangement joins TRBV30 to TRBJ2-2; D may be TRBD1 (6 bases). The V and J ends lost 0 bases and 8 bases respectively, with 10 bases between them. The CDR3 extends over 13 amino acids. The germline CDR1 and CDR2 sequences are GTSNPN and SVGIG (reference sequence). CDR3 sequence reads: CAWSVQGVGELFF. The CDR3 coding sequence is TGTGCCTGGAGTGTACAGGGCGTAGGGGAGCTGTTTTTT.

The V gene is TRBV15, the J gene TRBJ2-4; a weak D match, TRBD1 (6 bases). Looked up from germline, CDR1 is LNHNV and CDR2 is YYDKDF (reference sequence). V lost 3 bases to trimming and J lost 0 bases, with 21 bases between them. This CDR3 spans 19 amino acids. This chain's CDR3 is CATSRLRGRGILAKNIQYF. CDR3 nucleotide sequence: TGTGCCACCAGCAGGCTCAGGGGTAGAGGGATTTTAGCCAAAAACATTCAGTACTTC.

The rearrangement joins TRBV21-1 to TRBJ1-5; TRBD1 is the table's D call, not checked against the DNA. TRBV21-1 constitutes a pseudogene. The CDR3 is 16 residues long. The CDR3: CASSKEGAGAYQPQHF. CDR3 in DNA: TGTGCCAGCAGCAAAGAGGGGGCAGGGGCTTATCAGCCCCAGCATTTT.

The chain combines TRBV28 with TRBJ2-5; D is unresolved. This CDR3 has 13 residues. Per germline, CDR1 MDHEN and CDR2 SYDVKM. Trimming shortened V by 8 bases and J by 2 bases, and 12 bases separated the two germline ends. The CDR3 reads CASGSRYQETQYF. In DNA, the CDR3 is TGTGCCAGCGGGTCGAGGTATCAAGAGACCCAGTACTTC.

The chain joins TRBV3-1 (or the pseudogene TRBV3-2) to TRBJ1-1; no definite D call. The CDR3 is made up of 12 amino acids. Germline CDR1 is LGHDT and CDR2 is YNNKEL (reference sequence). Trimming took off 0 bases at V and 8 bases at J, with 7 bases between the two ends. The CDR3 spells CASSQDRLEAFF. In nucleotides, the CDR3 is TGTGCCAGCAGCCAAGACCGGTTAGAAGCTTTCTTT.

This rearrangement joins TRBV6-5 to TRBJ2-7; 8 bases are a match to TRBD1. The CDR3 totals 12 residues. Looked up from germline, CDR1 is MNHEY and CDR2 is SVGAGI. The ends lost 6 bases at V and 6 bases at J; junction bases unmatched: 4. CDR3 sequence: CASSVRGLEQYF. The DNA of the CDR3 is TGTGCCAGCAGCGTCAGGGGGCTCGAGCAGTACTTC.

J is TRBJ1-4 and V is TRBV3-1 (or the pseudogene TRBV3-2); D might be TRBD1 (6 bases). V lost 3 bases and J 0 bases, leaving 17 bases between the germline ends. Germline assignment: CDR1 LGHDT and CDR2 YNNKEL (reference sequence). The CDR3 totals 18 residues. The CDR3 sequence is CASSHPAGDLATNEKLFF. The CDR3 coding sequence is TGTGCCAGCAGCCATCCGGCAGGGGACCTTGCAACTAATGAAAAACTGTTTTTT.

This chain connects TRBV11-2 to TRBJ2-3; D call uncertain. This CDR3 has 14 residues. Trimming pared 1 base from V and 1 base from J, leaving 6 bases between. CDR1 and CDR2 (germline): SGHAT, FQNNGV. The chain's CDR3 is CASSLASGTDTQYF. The DNA for the CDR3 is TGTGCCAGCAGCTTAGCCTCGGGCACAGATACGCAGTATTTT.

The chain couples TRBV28 to TRBJ1-3; tentatively, D is TRBD1 (5 bases). CDR1 MDHEN and CDR2 SYDVKM come from the germline V gene. The CDR3 runs to 14 residues. Trimming pared 4 bases from V and 2 bases from J, leaving 9 bases between. CDR3 in amino acids: CASSSPDTGNTIYF. For the CDR3, the DNA is TGTGCCAGCAGTTCCCCGGACACTGGAAACACCATATATTTT.

This chain joins TRBV2 and TRBJ2-1, with TRBD2 matching over 10 bases. Germline assignment: CDR1 SNHLY and CDR2 FYNNEI. The CDR3 has 14 residues. V dropped 4 bases and J dropped 9; count of bases not matched to a gene: 6. The CDR3 DNA follows: TGTGCCAGCAGTGCGGAGCGGGGGGGGACTGAGCAGTTCTTC. Translating it yields CASSAERGGTEQFF.

V is TRBV11-2 and J is TRBJ2-7; 7 bases align to TRBD1. J lost 6 bases, V lost 5 bases, and 13 bases had no gene match. The CDR3 consists of 15 residues. Germline V gene data show CDR1 as SGHAT and CDR2 as FQNNGV. CDR3 residues: CASSLARTGWGEQYF. CDR3 nucleotides: TGTGCCAGCAGCCTTGCGCGGACAGGATGGGGCGAGCAGTACTTC.

This chain links TRBV30 with TRBJ2-3, with 8 bases that match TRBD1. Germline loops: CDR1 GTSNPN, CDR2 SVGIG (reference sequence). The CDR3 is 14 amino acids. V trimming: 2 bases; J trimming: 0 bases; junction bases outside the gene matches: 1. CDR3 DNA: TGTGCCTGGAGTCAGGGGGCTAGCACAGATACGCAGTATTTT. This codes for CAWSQGASTDTQYF.

The V call is TRBV6-4, the J call TRBJ1-2; D call uncertain. V dropped 7 bases and J dropped 2 bases, with 17 bases sitting between them. The germline gives CDR1 MRHNA, CDR2 SNTAGT. This CDR3 contains 15 residues. The CDR3, as DNA: TGTGCCAGCAACCCATCCCCGGCAGCGAACTATGGCTACACCTTC. Translation: CASNPSPAANYGYTF.

V and J are TRBV12-3 or TRBV12-4 and TRBJ1-1; D unresolved. The CDR3 has 13 residues. Trimming took off 7 bases at V and 0 bases at J, with 9 bases between the two ends. In DNA, the CDR3 is TGTGCCAGCACTCGTAATTTGAACACTGAAGCTTTCTTT. Amino acids: CASTRNLNTEAFF.

V gene TRBV4-2 combines with J gene TRBJ2-1, with a possible D match to TRBD2 (6 bases). The germline V gene has CDR1 LGHNA and CDR2 YNFKEQ. The CDR3 has 18 amino acids. V was trimmed by 0 bases and J by 1 base, leaving 16 bases between them. This CDR3 is CASSQDFGGPPSYNEQFF. The CDR3 DNA reads TGTGCCAGCAGCCAAGATTTCGGGGGACCCCCTTCCTACAATGAGCAGTTCTTC.

The chain uses TRBV6-5 and TRBJ2-2; no definite D call. This CDR3 has 15 residues. Germline V gives CDR1 MNHEY, CDR2 SVGAGI. Deletions cut 2 bases from V and 1 base from J, with 8 bases between. The CDR3 sequence: CASSYRLVNTGELFF. The CDR3 bases are TGTGCCAGCAGTTACCGGCTAGTGAACACCGGGGAGCTGTTTTTT.

The J gene is TRBJ1-6, the V gene TRBV21-1; TRBD1, the table's D call, lacks a check against the DNA. TRBV21-1 is deemed a pseudogene. There are 19 residues in the CDR3. The CDR3 here is CASSPRQVSRSSYNSPLHF. The CDR3 DNA reads TGTGCCAGCAGCCCGCGACAGGTTAGTAGAAGCTCCTATAATTCACCCCTCCACTTT.

In its sample, this clone was seen once. The chain carries TRBV15 and TRBJ2-1, with D possibly being TRBD2 (6 bases). The CDR3 is 14 amino acids. CDR1 LNHNV and CDR2 YYDKDF come from the germline V gene (reference sequence). V lost 5 bases to trimming and J lost 11 bases, with 19 bases between them. CDR3 sequence (DNA): TGTGCCACCAGCCCCCAGGCTAGCGCGACTCAGCAGTTCTTC. This translates into CATSPQASATQQFF.

The chain employs TRBV3-1 (or the pseudogene TRBV3-2) and TRBJ2-1; 11 bases align to TRBD2. Germline values: CDR1 LGHDT, CDR2 YNNKEL (reference sequence). V lost 4 bases and J lost 5; bases outside the gene matches: 1. There are 14 residues in the CDR3. CDR3 bases: TGTGCCAGCAGCCTAGCGGGAGGGAACAATGAGCAGTTCTTC. This gives the protein CASSLAGGNNEQFF.

This sequence joins TRBV19 and TRBJ1-2; possibly TRBD1 for D (6 bases). The CDR3 length is 13 residues. V was cut by 6 bases and J by 4 bases, with 12 bases left in between. Germline CDR1 LNHDA, CDR2 SQIVND (reference sequence). The CDR3 DNA is TGTGCCAGTAGCACGGGACACCGCTATGGCTACACCTTC. Protein sequence: CASSTGHRYGYTF.

This rearrangement joins TRBV15 to TRBJ2-3, with 12 bases identical to TRBD2. CDR3 length equals 18 residues. Germline CDR1 is LNHNV and CDR2 is YYDKDF (reference sequence). Trimming cost V 5 bases and J 4 bases; bases outside gene matches: 13. This CDR3 is CATSGALLLAGGSDTQYF. CDR3 nucleotides: TGTGCCACCAGCGGAGCTTTATTACTAGCGGGAGGTTCAGATACGCAGTATTTT.

The J gene is TRBJ2-1, the V gene TRBV7-8; 10 bases fit TRBD1. The CDR3 is 15 amino acids. V dropped 6 bases and J dropped 7; count of bases not matched to a gene: 9. Germline V lookup: CDR1 SGHVS, CDR2 FQNEAQ. CDR3 DNA sequence: TGTGCCAGCAGTTGGGGACAGGGGAGTGGGAATGAGCAGTTCTTC. This codes for CASSWGQGSGNEQFF.

Here the CDR3 DNA reads TGTGCCAGCAGCTTTAGGACAGTGGACACCGGGGAGCTGTTTTTT. Translated, it gives CASSFRTVDTGELFF. The chain couples TRBV5-5 to TRBJ2-2; D is possibly TRBD1 (6 bases). The CDR3 is made up of 15 amino acids. The germline CDR1 and CDR2 sequences are SGHKS and YYEKEE (reference sequence). The V and J ends lost 2 bases and 3 bases respectively, with 11 bases between them. The full variable domain, rest sourced from reference TRBV5-5 and TRBJ2-2, is DAGVTQSPTHLIKTRGQQVTLRCSPISGHKSVSWYQQVLGQGPQFIFQYYEKEERGRGNFPDRFSARQFPNYSSELNVNALLLGDSALYLCASSFRTVDTGELFFGEGSRLTVL.

The V call is TRBV19, the J call TRBJ1-1, with D maybe TRBD1 (5 bases). The CDR3 is 13 residues long. Germline V CDR1 and CDR2: LNHDA, SQIVND (reference sequence). Trimming took off 6 bases at V and 0 bases at J, with 8 bases between the two ends. CDR3 protein: CASRRTMNTEAFF. CDR3 coding DNA: TGTGCCAGTAGGCGGACAATGAACACTGAAGCTTTCTTT.

The rearrangement joins TRBV6-2 or TRBV6-3 to TRBJ1-2; D is perhaps TRBD1 (5 bases). The CDR3 is 15 residues long. Per germline, CDR1 MNHEY and CDR2 SVGEGT. Trimming stripped 4 bases from V and 1 base from J, with 13 bases between. CDR3 loop: CASSLGIGGNYGYTF. CDR3 bases: TGTGCCAGCAGTTTGGGTATCGGGGGTAACTATGGCTACACCTTC.

The V and J genes are TRBV6-2 or TRBV6-3 and TRBJ2-1; 10 positions agree with TRBD1. CDR3 length equals 15 residues. Germline lookup yields CDR1 MNHEY and CDR2 SVGEGT. Germline trimming cut 5 bases from V and 5 bases from J; bases unmatched to any gene: 6. The CDR3 DNA is TGTGCCAGCAGTCAAGGGACAGGGGTACACAATGAGCAGTTCTTC. Its translation is CASSQGTGVHNEQFF.

The J gene is TRBJ2-7, the V gene TRBV3-1 (or the pseudogene TRBV3-2); 10 nucleotides match TRBD2. With V trimmed by 5 bases and J by 4 bases, 5 bases remained unmatched. CDR1 and CDR2 (germline): LGHDT, YNNKEL (reference sequence). The CDR3 sequence is 14 residues long. Here the CDR3 reads CASSLSGGGYEQYF. The CDR3 DNA sequence: TGTGCCAGCAGCTTAAGCGGGGGGGGGTACGAGCAGTACTTC.